The following is a T cell receptor beta chain sequence with its context. Its target is not known. The entry originates in a study of T cells after yellow fever vaccination. Study-level background: Each low-cell-number fraction was prepared by means of SMART-Seq v4 Ultra Low Input. Study-wide results and caveats: A limited proportion of clonotypes was detected within both the CD4 and CD8 compartments. Highly abundant clonotypes carried over from the bulk population could end up in FACS-sorted repertoires as contaminants.

Germline loops: CDR1 SGHDT, CDR2 YYEEEE. The CDR3 is 14 amino acids. With V trimmed by 3 bases and J by 6 bases, 5 bases remained unmatched. By 5'RACE template switching, TCR cDNA was produced, with a universal primer site and UMIs added in the process. TCRdb fed the 5' RACE reads into MiXCR, producing one record per CDR3 protein. The sample shows 200,000 to 250,000 distinct CDR3 sequences, less than 8.5% of them seen only once. J is TRBJ2-1 and V is TRBV5-6, with TRBD1 identical over 8 bases. The TCR comes from a man aged 25-40 years who received the YFV17D yellow fever vaccine. This specimen consisted of CD4+ T cells sorted from PBMCs, obtained 15 days after the yellow fever booster vaccination. The CDR3 reads CASSWADRVNEQFF. The CDR3 nucleotides are TGTGCCAGCAGCTGGGCGGACAGGGTCAATGAGCAGTTCTTC.